This T cell receptor beta chain appears in the sequencing data of a study of OX40 agonist ivuxolimab in advanced cancers. This CDR3 is 13 amino acids long. Germline lookup yields CDR1 MNHEY and CDR2 SVGAGI. V lost 2 bases to trimming and J lost 6 bases, with 10 bases between them. The method was immunoSEQ multiplex PCR; TCRdb's version includes in-frame clones alone and lacks a portion of them. Here the sample spans under 15,000 clones, approximately 80% being singletons. This sample comprised CD4+ or CD8+ T cells sorted from blood, obtained in a trial of the OX40 agonist ivuxolimab. This sequence was found in an adult with an advanced solid tumor such as melanoma, head and neck, liver or kidney cancer. The J gene is TRBJ1-2, the V gene TRBV6-5; D is ambiguous. For the CDR3, the DNA is TGTGCCAGCAGTTACGCACAAAATGATGGCTACACCTTC. Translated, it gives CASSYAQNDGYTF.